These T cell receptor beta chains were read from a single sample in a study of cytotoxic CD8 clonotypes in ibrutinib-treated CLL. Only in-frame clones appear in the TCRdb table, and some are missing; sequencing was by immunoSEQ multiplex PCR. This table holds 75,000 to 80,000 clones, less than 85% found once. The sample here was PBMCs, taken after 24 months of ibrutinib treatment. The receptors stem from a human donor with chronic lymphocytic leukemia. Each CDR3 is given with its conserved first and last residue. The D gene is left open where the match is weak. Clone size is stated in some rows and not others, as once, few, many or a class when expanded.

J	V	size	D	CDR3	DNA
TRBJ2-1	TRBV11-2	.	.	CASSFRFGHYNEQFF	TGTGCCAGCAGCTTTAGGTTCGGGCACTACAATGAGCAGTTCTTC
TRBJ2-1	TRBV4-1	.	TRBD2	CASSQDAGTSGPFAQFF	TGCGCCAGCAGCCAAGACGCGGGGACTAGCGGGCCCTTTGCGCAGTTCTTC
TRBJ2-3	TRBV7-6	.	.	CASSLAGGDSTDTQYF	TGTGCCAGCAGCTTAGCCGGGGGAGATAGCACAGATACGCAGTATTTT
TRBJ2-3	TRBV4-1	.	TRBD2	CASSQDWGLVVTDTQYF	TGCGCCAGCAGCCAAGACTGGGGACTAGTGGTCACAGATACGCAGTATTTT
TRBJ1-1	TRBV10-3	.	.	CAIRTQTAEAFF	TGTGCCATCCGGACCCAGACAGCTGAAGCTTTCTTT
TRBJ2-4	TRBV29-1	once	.	CSVRLVKNIQYF	TGCAGCGTCAGGCTGGTCAAAAACATTCAGTACTTC
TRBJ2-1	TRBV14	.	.	CASSQPGQRGFDEQFF	TGTGCCAGCAGCCAACCAGGACAGCGAGGATTTGATGAGCAGTTCTTC
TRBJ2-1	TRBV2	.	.	CASTGQDYNEQFF	TGTGCCAGCACGGGACAAGACTACAATGAGCAGTTCTTC
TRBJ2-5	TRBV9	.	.	CASSAYEGGFQETQYF	TGTGCCAGCAGCGCGTACGAGGGGGGGTTTCAAGAGACCCAGTACTTC
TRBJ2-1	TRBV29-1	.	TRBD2	CSVPKTSGNYNEQFF	TGCAGCGTGCCAAAGACTAGCGGGAATTACAATGAGCAGTTCTTC
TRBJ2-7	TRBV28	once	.	CASSFLRYEQYF	TGTGCCAGCAGTTTTCTTAGGTACGAGCAGTACTTC
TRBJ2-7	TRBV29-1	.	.	CSVEGDSYEQYF	TGCAGCGTAGAAGGAGATTCCTACGAGCAGTACTTC
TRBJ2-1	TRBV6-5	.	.	CASSYLRVSVEQFF	TGTGCCAGCAGTTACTTGCGGGTCAGTGTTGAGCAGTTCTTC
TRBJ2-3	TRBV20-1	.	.	CSAPLADTQYF	TGCAGTGCCCCGTTGGCAGATACGCAGTATTTT
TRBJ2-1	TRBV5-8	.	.	CASSLARNNEQFF	TGTGCCAGCAGCTTGGCCCGGAACAATGAGCAGTTCTTC
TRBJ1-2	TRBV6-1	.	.	CASNRDNLPGYGYTF	TGTGCCAGCAACAGGGACAACTTGCCTGGCTATGGCTACACCTTC
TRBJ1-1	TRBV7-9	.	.	CASSNEGGIGPNTEAFF	TGTGCCAGCAGCAATGAGGGAGGCATAGGCCCGAACACTGAAGCTTTCTTT
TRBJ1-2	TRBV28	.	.	CASSQDSPAGYTF	TGTGCCAGCAGTCAGGACAGCCCTGCGGGCTACACCTTC
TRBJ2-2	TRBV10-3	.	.	CAISSGANTGELFF	TGTGCCATCAGCAGCGGCGCGAACACCGGGGAGCTGTTTTTT
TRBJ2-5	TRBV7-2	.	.	CASSLALGQGLETQYF	TGTGCCAGCAGCTTAGCGCTAGGGCAGGGGCTAGAGACCCAGTACTTC
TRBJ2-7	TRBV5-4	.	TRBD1	CASSPGGQAPYEQYF	TGTGCCAGCAGCCCCGGGGGACAGGCACCCTACGAGCAGTACTTC
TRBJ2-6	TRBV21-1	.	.	CASNTTERTLGTGCPGANVLTF	TGTGCCAGCAACACAACAGAAAGGACGCTTGGGACAGGGTGCCCCGGGGCCAACGTCCTGACTTTC
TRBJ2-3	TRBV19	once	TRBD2	CASRWGAGGPYTQYF	TGTGCCAGTAGATGGGGAGCGGGAGGGCCCTATACGCAGTATTTT
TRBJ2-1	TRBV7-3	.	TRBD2	CASGRDRSYNEQFF	TGTGCCAGCGGGAGGGACCGATCCTACAATGAGCAGTTCTTC
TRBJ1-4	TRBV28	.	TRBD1	CASSQPGQGESNEKLFF	TGTGCCAGCAGCCAACCGGGACAGGGGGAATCTAATGAAAAACTGTTTTTT
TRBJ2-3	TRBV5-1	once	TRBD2	CASSSGGLAGVDTQYF	TGCGCCAGCAGCTCCGGCGGACTAGCGGGAGTAGATACGCAGTATTTT
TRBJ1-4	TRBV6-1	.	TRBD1	CASSEDGAGGSWNEKLFF	TGTGCCAGCAGTGAAGATGGGGCAGGGGGCAGTTGGAATGAAAAACTGTTTTTT
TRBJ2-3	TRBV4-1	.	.	CASSRWTGGGDADTQYF	TGCGCCAGCAGCCGTTGGACAGGCGGCGGGGACGCAGATACGCAGTATTTT
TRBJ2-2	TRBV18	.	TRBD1	CASSTQIQGDTGELFF	TGTGCCAGCTCAACACAAATCCAGGGGGACACCGGGGAGCTGTTTTTT
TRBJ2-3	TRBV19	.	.	CASTGGPNTDTQYF	TGTGCCAGTACCGGGGGGCCAAACACAGATACGCAGTATTTT
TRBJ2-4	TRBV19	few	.	CASMGSSTLAKNIQYF	TGTGCCAGTATGGGGTCGAGTACCCTAGCCAAAAACATTCAGTACTTC
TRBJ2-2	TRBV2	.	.	CASMGRTNTGELFF	TGTGCCAGCATGGGGAGAACGAACACCGGGGAGCTGTTTTTT
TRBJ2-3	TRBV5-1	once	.	CASSFGGSTDTQYF	TGCGCCAGCAGCTTCGGGGGCAGCACAGATACGCAGTATTTT